This entry lists 26 T cell receptor beta chains sequenced from one sample in a study of blood T cell repertoires in COVID-19. The repertoire was sequenced with immunoSEQ multiplex PCR; TCRdb's copy has only in-frame clones and lacks some. The sample has about 270,000 clones; 86% are singletons. Sequencing was carried out using peripheral blood. These receptors were taken from a man aged 35 to 55 with active or convalescent COVID-19.

The chain combines TRBV2 with TRBJ2-7; D gene ambiguous. Germline V gene sequence: CDR1 SNHLY, CDR2 FYNNEI. Trimming shortened V by 7 bases and J by 7 bases, and 14 bases separated the two germline ends. The CDR3 is 12 amino acids. CDR3 nucleotide sequence: TGTGCCAGCACCCAGGCTCCCGAGGAGCAGTACTTC. As protein: CASTQAPEEQYF.

This chain links TRBV10-3 with TRBJ1-2; TRBD1 agrees at 7 bases. There are 15 residues in the CDR3. CDR1 and CDR2 (germline): ENHRY, SYGVKD. Trimming cost V 4 bases and J 8 bases; bases outside gene matches: 13. DNA of the CDR3: TGTGCCATCAGTGGCGAGGGAGGCAGGGGGTACGGCTACACCTTC. It yields the protein CAISGEGGRGYGYTF.

The rearrangement uses TRBV19 and TRBJ1-5; the D gene is possibly TRBD1 (6 bases). The length of the CDR3 is 15 residues. V lost 4 bases and J 1 base, leaving 11 bases between the germline ends. CDR1 is LNHDA and CDR2 is SQIVND in the germline V gene (reference sequence). The CDR3 sequence is CASSKLGASNQPQHF. CDR3 DNA: TGTGCCAGTAGTAAATTGGGGGCAAGCAATCAGCCCCAGCATTTT.

The rearrangement uses TRBV5-1 and TRBJ2-5; 8 bases line up with TRBD2. This CDR3 is built from 16 residues. Looked up from germline, CDR1 is SGHRS and CDR2 is YFSETQ. The J segment lost 4 bases and the V segment lost 1 base, leaving 9 bases of the junction unmatched. CDR3 in DNA: TGCGCCAGCAGCTTGACCAAGAGCGGGGGCCCAGAGACCCAGTACTTC. Translated, it gives CASSLTKSGGPETQYF.

The chain couples TRBV11-2 to TRBJ2-1; tentatively, D is TRBD2 (6 bases). Germline V gene sequence: CDR1 SGHAT, CDR2 FQNNGV. V dropped 2 bases and J dropped 4 bases, with 15 bases sitting between them. The CDR3 extends over 16 amino acids. CDR3 sequence reads: CASSLYTGAVYNEQFF. For the CDR3, the DNA is TGTGCCAGCAGCTTATATACGGGAGCTGTTTACAATGAGCAGTTCTTC.

This clone has a count of ten or more. J is TRBJ1-1 and V is TRBV27; D is undetermined. The CDR3 length is 13 residues. Deletions cut 5 bases from V and 3 bases from J, with 10 bases between. CDR1 is MNHEY and CDR2 is SMNVEV in the germline V gene (reference sequence). The chain's CDR3 is CASSSWEYTEAFF. The CDR3 DNA follows: TGTGCCAGCAGTAGTTGGGAGTACACTGAAGCTTTCTTT.

The chain recombines TRBV11-3 with TRBJ1-1; D remains ambiguous. Germline V lookup: CDR1 SGHNT, CDR2 YENEEA. The CDR3 is 12 residues long. Trimming pared 1 base from V and 7 bases from J, leaving 7 bases between. In nucleotides, the CDR3 is TGTGCCAGCAGCTTAGGACGGGTTGAAGCTTTCTTT. Its translation is CASSLGRVEAFF.

The genes are TRBV9 and TRBJ2-1, with D unresolved. V was trimmed by 3 bases and J by 10 bases, leaving 17 bases between them. Germline values: CDR1 SGDLS, CDR2 YYNGEE. The CDR3 loop spans 14 amino acids. The CDR3 coding sequence is TGTGCCAGCAGCGCGAGCCCCTCCTCCAGGGAGCAGTTCTTC. Amino acid sequence: CASSASPSSREQFF.

This rearrangement joins TRBV9 to TRBJ2-7, with 8 bases identical to TRBD1. With 0 bases clipped from V and 4 bases from J, the junction kept 3 bases outside the gene matches. The CDR3 is 14 residues long. Germline V CDR1 and CDR2: SGDLS, YYNGEE. The CDR3 sequence: CASSVGRGQYEQYF. The CDR3 DNA sequence: TGTGCCAGCAGCGTAGGCAGGGGGCAGTACGAGCAGTACTTC.

The chain employs TRBV6-5 and TRBJ2-7; TRBD2 is a possible D gene (6 bases). Germline assignment: CDR1 MNHEY and CDR2 SVGAGI. The CDR3 consists of 14 residues. V was trimmed by 7 bases and J by 0 bases, leaving 13 bases between them. CDR3 residues: CASKERALSYEQYF. CDR3 DNA sequence: TGTGCCAGCAAGGAGCGGGCCCTCTCCTACGAGCAGTACTTC.

This clone is a singleton in its sample. V is TRBV10-2 and J is TRBJ2-5; 7 bases agree with TRBD1. The V gene's germline CDR1 is WSHSY and CDR2 SAAADI. CDR3 length: 15 amino acids. With 6 bases clipped from V and 0 bases from J, the junction kept 7 bases outside the gene matches. The CDR3 nucleotides read TGCGCCAGCAGGGGATGGGGGACAGACCAAGAGACCCAGTACTTC. Amino acids: CASRGWGTDQETQYF.

The chain has TRBV24-1 and TRBJ1-3; D ambiguous. Germline assignment: CDR1 KGHDR and CDR2 SFDVKD. The CDR3 is 14 residues long. V was trimmed by 3 bases and J by 3 bases, leaving 8 bases between them. DNA of the CDR3: TGTGCCACCAGTGATGGATGGAGTGGAAACACCATATATTTT. It specifies CATSDGWSGNTIYF.

The J gene is TRBJ2-1, the V gene TRBV25-1; possible D gene TRBD2, 6 bases. CDR1 and CDR2 from the germline V gene are MGHDK and SYGVNS. V was shortened by 6 bases and J by 2 bases, with 11 bases between the two germline ends. The CDR3 sequence is 14 residues long. The CDR3 DNA follows: TGTGCCAGCAGGGTCGGGGGACCCTACAATGAGCAGTTCTTC. It is translated as CASRVGGPYNEQFF.

This chain joins TRBV7-3 and TRBJ2-3; no reliable D call. The germline gives CDR1 SGHTA, CDR2 FQGTGA. Trimming left V 1 base short and J 4 bases short, with 15 bases between. The CDR3 length is 16 residues. The CDR3 DNA sequence: TGTGCCAGCAGCTTAAGCGGTGGTCGACCCCCAGATACGCAGTATTTT. This codes for CASSLSGGRPPDTQYF.

This chain connects TRBV28 to TRBJ1-5; maybe TRBD1 (5 bases). The CDR3 consists of 14 residues. Germline V gives CDR1 MDHEN, CDR2 SYDVKM. The V end lost 2 bases, the J end lost 4 bases, and 9 bases lay between the germline ends. DNA of the CDR3: TGTGCCAGCAGTTTACTCCAGGGAAATCAGCCCCAGCATTTT. This translates into CASSLLQGNQPQHF.

This sequence joins TRBV19 and TRBJ1-2, with TRBD1 matching over 7 bases. Germline V gene sequence: CDR1 LNHDA, CDR2 SQIVND (reference sequence). With V trimmed by 7 bases and J by 3 bases, 8 bases remained unmatched. The CDR3 loop spans 14 amino acids. This CDR3 reads CASTQGDGDYGYTF. CDR3 DNA sequence: TGTGCCAGTACCCAGGGGGACGGTGACTATGGCTACACCTTC.

This chain connects TRBV27 to TRBJ2-3, with 7 bases that match TRBD2. Per germline, CDR1 MNHEY and CDR2 SMNVEV (reference sequence). The trim removed 1 base at V and 5 bases at J, leaving 9 bases unmatched. This CDR3 has 16 amino acids. CDR3 sequence reads: CASSLLSGNRIDTQYF. Written as DNA, the CDR3 is TGTGCCAGCAGTTTATTGAGCGGGAATAGGATAGATACGCAGTATTTT.

The CDR3 region has the DNA TGTGCCAGCTCACCAGGGGTAGCGGCAGATACGCAGTATTTT. Its translation: CASSPGVAADTQYF. V and J are TRBV18 and TRBJ2-3; tentative D call: TRBD2 (6 bases). V lost 2 bases to trimming and J lost 4 bases, with 10 bases between them. The CDR3 is 14 amino acids. Germline V lookup: CDR1 KGHSH, CDR2 LQKENI.

The rearrangement uses TRBV5-4 and TRBJ2-1; 7 bases agree with TRBD2. This CDR3 is 15 amino acids long. The germline V gene has CDR1 SGHNT and CDR2 YYREEE (reference sequence). The trim removed 7 bases at V and 5 bases at J, leaving 12 bases unmatched. The CDR3 DNA is TGTGCCAGCTCACAAAGCCAGCGGGGTAACAATGAGCAGTTCTTC. Amino acids: CASSQSQRGNNEQFF.

The J gene is TRBJ1-1, the V gene TRBV11-3; 8 bases align to TRBD1. CDR1 and CDR2 (germline): SGHNT, YENEEA. V lost 4 bases to trimming and J lost 8 bases; unmatched junction nucleotides: 18. This CDR3 has 17 amino acids. This CDR3 reads CASSSTHGTGVVPEAFF. CDR3 in DNA: TGTGCCAGCAGCTCAACGCACGGGACAGGCGTCGTTCCGGAAGCTTTCTTT.

The chain uses TRBV5-6 and TRBJ1-2; no firm D call. Germline CDR1 and CDR2: SGHDT and YYEEEE. The CDR3 runs 13 residues. Trimming stripped 0 bases from V and 4 bases from J, with 7 bases between. The CDR3 nucleotides are TGTGCCAGCAGCTTGGGCGGGTTCTATGGCTACACCTTC. As protein: CASSLGGFYGYTF.

The rearrangement joins TRBV2 to TRBJ2-3, with 12 bases identical to TRBD2. With V trimmed by 2 bases and J by 8 bases, 11 bases remained unmatched. The germline V gene has CDR1 SNHLY and CDR2 FYNNEI. CDR3 length: 17 residues. The CDR3, as DNA: TGTGCCAGCAGTGAAACAGGGCTAGCGGGGGGGAGTGGTACGCAGTATTTT. This codes for CASSETGLAGGSGTQYF.

This clone showed up just once. The chain couples TRBV28 to TRBJ1-1, with D unclear. Looked up from germline, CDR1 is MDHEN and CDR2 is SYDVKM. CDR3 length: 12 amino acids. V lost 2 bases to trimming and J lost 10 bases, with 11 bases between them. DNA for the CDR3: TGTGCCAGCAGTTTAAGCGGGTTGCGAGCTTTCTTT. Protein sequence: CASSLSGLRAFF. Filled out from reference TRBV28 and TRBJ1-1, the complete variable domain reads DVKVTQSSRYLVKRTGEKVFLECVQDMDHENMFWYRQDPGLGLRLIYFSYDVKMKEKGDIPEGYSVSREKKERFSLILESASTNQTSMYLCASSLSGLRAFFGQGTRLTVV.

This chain links TRBV12-5 with TRBJ2-1; TRBD2 aligns across 11 bases. V lost 5 bases and J lost 7; bases outside the gene matches: 7. Germline V gene sequence: CDR1 LGHNT, CDR2 FRNRAP. The CDR3 is 15 amino acids. In DNA form, the CDR3 reads TGTGCTAGTGGTCGAAGACTAGCGGGGAGGAATGAGCAGTTCTTC. Its translation is CASGRRLAGRNEQFF. Drawing the rest from reference TRBV12-5 and TRBJ2-1, the complete variable domain is DARVTQTPRHKVTEMGQEVTMRCQPILGHNTVFWYRQTMMQGLELLAYFRNRAPLDDSGMPKDRFSAEMPDATLATLKIQPSEPRDSAVYFCASGRRLAGRNEQFFGPGTRLTVL.

The genes are TRBV28 and TRBJ2-3; D perhaps matches TRBD1 (5 bases). The CDR3 is 12 residues long. CDR1 and CDR2 (germline): MDHEN, SYDVKM. V gave up 6 bases and J gave up 6 bases, with 10 bases separating them. For the CDR3, the DNA is TGTGCCAGCAGCAGCTACAGGGATACGCAGTATTTT. Its protein is CASSSYRDTQYF.

The V and J genes are TRBV7-3 and TRBJ2-3; D is unclear. CDR1 and CDR2 from the germline V gene are SGHTA and FQGTGA. The CDR3 is 12 amino acids. Trimming stripped 5 bases from V and 4 bases from J, with 7 bases between. CDR3 nucleotide sequence: TGTGCCAGCAGCACTCCCCCAGATACGCAGTATTTT. It yields the protein CASSTPPDTQYF.